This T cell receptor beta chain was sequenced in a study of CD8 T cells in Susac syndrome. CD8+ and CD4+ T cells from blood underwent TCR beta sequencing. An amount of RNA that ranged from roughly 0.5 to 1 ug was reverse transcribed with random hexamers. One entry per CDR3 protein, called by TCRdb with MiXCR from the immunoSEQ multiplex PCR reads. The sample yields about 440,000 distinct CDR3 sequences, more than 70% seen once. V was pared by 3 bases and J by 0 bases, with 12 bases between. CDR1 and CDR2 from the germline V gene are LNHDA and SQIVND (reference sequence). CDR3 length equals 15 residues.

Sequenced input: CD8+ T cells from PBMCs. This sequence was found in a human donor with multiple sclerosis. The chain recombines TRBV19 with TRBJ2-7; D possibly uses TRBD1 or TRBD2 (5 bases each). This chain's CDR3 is CASSMGPAPSYEQYF. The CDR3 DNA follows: TGTGCCAGTAGTATGGGACCTGCCCCCTCCTACGAGCAGTACTTC.